This is a list of T cell receptor beta chains from one sample in a study of CD8 T cells in Susac syndrome. TCRdb called the immunoSEQ multiplex PCR reads again in MiXCR, with one record for every CDR3 protein. The data contain roughly 330,000 distinct CDR3 sequences, about 92% of them singletons. The source material was CD4+ T cells from PBMCs. The receptors originated from a human donor with multiple sclerosis. Each CDR3 is given with its conserved first and last residue. A D gene is named only where the DNA matches it firmly. Clone size, where shown, is once, few, many, or a class for clones that have expanded.

j_call: TRBJ2-2
clone_size: few
v_call: TRBV7-2
d_call: TRBD2
cdr3_aa: CASSLGGRATGELFF

j_call: TRBJ2-3
clone_size: .
v_call: TRBV5-1
d_call: .
cdr3_aa: CASSPWTTDTQYF

j_call: TRBJ1-1
clone_size: .
v_call: TRBV15
d_call: TRBD1
cdr3_aa: CATSQGGYGTEAFF

j_call: TRBJ1-2
clone_size: .
v_call: TRBV6-2/TRBV6-3
d_call: TRBD1
cdr3_aa: CASRGTGDYYGYTF

j_call: TRBJ1-5
clone_size: .
v_call: TRBV19
d_call: .
cdr3_aa: CASSIDRGSNQPQLF

j_call: TRBJ1-1
clone_size: once
v_call: TRBV9
d_call: .
cdr3_aa: CASSPLVGTEAFF

j_call: TRBJ2-2
clone_size: .
v_call: TRBV29-1
d_call: .
cdr3_aa: CSARPALTNTGELFF

j_call: TRBJ2-1
clone_size: once
v_call: TRBV12-3/TRBV12-4
d_call: .
cdr3_aa: CASRKTGTVSSYNEQFF

j_call: TRBJ1-1
clone_size: .
v_call: TRBV12-3/TRBV12-4
d_call: .
cdr3_aa: CASSPTGRTTEAFF

j_call: TRBJ2-1
clone_size: .
v_call: TRBV9
d_call: TRBD1
cdr3_aa: CASSRRDRGRMGDNKQFF

j_call: TRBJ1-5
clone_size: .
v_call: TRBV7-8
d_call: .
cdr3_aa: CASSLGSRLGQPQHF

j_call: TRBJ2-4
clone_size: .
v_call: TRBV20-1
d_call: TRBD2
cdr3_aa: CSARTSGGDIQYF

j_call: TRBJ1-1
clone_size: .
v_call: TRBV18
d_call: TRBD1
cdr3_aa: CASSTDTGGGTEAFF

j_call: TRBJ1-2
clone_size: .
v_call: TRBV7-9
d_call: .
cdr3_aa: CASSPFYGYTF

j_call: TRBJ2-5
clone_size: .
v_call: TRBV12-3/TRBV12-4
d_call: .
cdr3_aa: CASSLGGPLETQYF

j_call: TRBJ2-7
clone_size: .
v_call: TRBV10-2
d_call: .
cdr3_aa: CASRLAGSTYEQYF

j_call: TRBJ2-4
clone_size: .
v_call: TRBV12-3/TRBV12-4
d_call: TRBD1
cdr3_aa: CASSGLQGVGIQYF

j_call: TRBJ2-6
clone_size: once
v_call: TRBV6-2/TRBV6-3
d_call: TRBD2
cdr3_aa: CASSYKRFRAVAGGSLTGANVLTF

j_call: TRBJ1-6
clone_size: .
v_call: TRBV19
d_call: TRBD1
cdr3_aa: CASSILTGTGDNSPLHF

j_call: TRBJ2-7
clone_size: .
v_call: TRBV20-1
d_call: .
cdr3_aa: CSARGLTYEQYF

j_call: TRBJ1-5
clone_size: .
v_call: TRBV7-2
d_call: .
cdr3_aa: CASRGDLNQPQHF

j_call: TRBJ2-5
clone_size: .
v_call: TRBV28
d_call: .
cdr3_aa: CASSSTGHPQETQYF

j_call: TRBJ2-2
clone_size: .
v_call: TRBV7-9
d_call: .
cdr3_aa: CASSLVSGPGELFF

j_call: TRBJ1-1
clone_size: few
v_call: TRBV29-1
d_call: .
cdr3_aa: CSVEVNTEAFF

j_call: TRBJ2-3
clone_size: .
v_call: TRBV30
d_call: .
cdr3_aa: CAWTGGDTQYF

j_call: TRBJ2-7
clone_size: .
v_call: TRBV20-1
d_call: .
cdr3_aa: CSARWGNSYEQYF

j_call: TRBJ1-1
clone_size: .
v_call: TRBV23-1
d_call: .
cdr3_aa: CASTRPEAFF

j_call: TRBJ1-1
clone_size: .
v_call: TRBV19
d_call: .
cdr3_aa: CASSIQGLNTEAFF

j_call: TRBJ1-1
clone_size: .
v_call: TRBV29-1
d_call: .
cdr3_aa: CSAKGTENTEAFF

j_call: TRBJ2-5
clone_size: .
v_call: TRBV6-1
d_call: .
cdr3_aa: CASSSRAERKETQYF

j_call: TRBJ2-5
clone_size: .
v_call: TRBV25-1
d_call: .
cdr3_aa: CASSAGLSTQYF

j_call: TRBJ2-7
clone_size: .
v_call: TRBV25-1
d_call: TRBD1
cdr3_aa: CASSELEDREFSEQYF

j_call: TRBJ2-1
clone_size: .
v_call: TRBV20-1
d_call: TRBD2
cdr3_aa: CSASGRARNEQFF

j_call: TRBJ2-1
clone_size: .
v_call: TRBV12-3/TRBV12-4
d_call: .
cdr3_aa: CASSFGQSRTNEQFF

j_call: TRBJ2-7
clone_size: .
v_call: TRBV7-9
d_call: .
cdr3_aa: CASSLRGPLTTSYEQYF

j_call: TRBJ1-2
clone_size: .
v_call: TRBV5-1
d_call: .
cdr3_aa: CASAAGRGINYGYTF

j_call: TRBJ1-2
clone_size: few
v_call: TRBV6-5
d_call: .
cdr3_aa: CASSYPQRGMPF

j_call: TRBJ2-2
clone_size: .
v_call: TRBV29-1
d_call: .
cdr3_aa: CSVEETGPGPGELFF

j_call: TRBJ2-5
clone_size: .
v_call: TRBV7-9
d_call: .
cdr3_aa: CASSLVTRGETQYF

j_call: TRBJ2-3
clone_size: .
v_call: TRBV4-1
d_call: .
cdr3_aa: CASSHPLDTQYF

j_call: TRBJ2-5
clone_size: .
v_call: TRBV20-1
d_call: .
cdr3_aa: CSARDPRAAQETQYF

j_call: TRBJ1-4
clone_size: once
v_call: TRBV20-1
d_call: .
cdr3_aa: CSARVLGHRGTNEKLFF

j_call: TRBJ1-2
clone_size: .
v_call: TRBV29-1
d_call: .
cdr3_aa: CSVEVTGWNGYTF

j_call: TRBJ2-4
clone_size: .
v_call: TRBV9
d_call: .
cdr3_aa: CASGPAQNIQYF

j_call: TRBJ1-3
clone_size: once
v_call: TRBV20-1
d_call: TRBD1
cdr3_aa: CSAGQGSGGNTIYF

j_call: TRBJ1-1
clone_size: .
v_call: TRBV20-1
d_call: .
cdr3_aa: CSARVGGGTEAFF

j_call: TRBJ2-1
clone_size: once
v_call: TRBV27
d_call: TRBD2
cdr3_aa: CASSLSASGRPGFF

j_call: TRBJ1-4
clone_size: .
v_call: TRBV29-1
d_call: TRBD1
cdr3_aa: CSVSTGGSYEKLFF

j_call: TRBJ2-7
clone_size: .
v_call: TRBV19
d_call: .
cdr3_aa: CASSTRAGEGYEQYF

j_call: TRBJ2-5
clone_size: .
v_call: TRBV5-4
d_call: TRBD1
cdr3_aa: CASSMGTARETQYF

j_call: TRBJ2-7
clone_size: .
v_call: TRBV27
d_call: TRBD2
cdr3_aa: CASRTGLAGSEQYF

j_call: TRBJ1-4
clone_size: once
v_call: TRBV10-3
d_call: .
cdr3_aa: CASSYTEEKLFF

j_call: TRBJ1-2
clone_size: .
v_call: TRBV5-4
d_call: .
cdr3_aa: CASSGEGRLYGYTF

j_call: TRBJ2-3
clone_size: .
v_call: TRBV18
d_call: .
cdr3_aa: CASSPQLGDADTQYF

j_call: TRBJ1-1
clone_size: .
v_call: TRBV5-6
d_call: .
cdr3_aa: CASSFDGPNTEAFF

j_call: TRBJ2-7
clone_size: .
v_call: TRBV11-2
d_call: .
cdr3_aa: CASSLVPLENEQYF

j_call: TRBJ2-1
clone_size: .
v_call: TRBV4-2
d_call: TRBD2
cdr3_aa: CASSQGLAGDYNEQFF